The rows below give T cell receptor beta chains drawn from one sample of a study of spatial heterogeneity in lung cancer. TCRdb re-derived calls from the 5' RACE reads in MiXCR, one entry per CDR3 protein. The sample has some 8,700 distinct CDR3 sequences, 4.5% to 6% seen once. This specimen consisted of lung tumor tissue, obtained at surgery. The receptor source for this set is a male donor with early-stage non-small cell lung cancer. CDR3s leave out the opening cysteine and the closing phenylalanine or tryptophan. Each record gives: CDR3 length, V gene, CDR3 protein.

>13|TRBV7-9
ASSPWGAGTDTQY
>15|TRBV28
ASSRTGAPSNTGELF
>14|TRBV4-2
ASSPRASGLAYEQY
>11|TRBV2
ASKGGSMYEQF
>14|TRBV9
ASSASTSGSTYEQY
>11|TRBV4-2
ASSQELRYEQY
>13|TRBV29-1
SVGLPDGAGEKLF
>9|TRBV20-1
SARGDYEQY
>11|TRBV3-1
ASSQVNPNEQF
>13|TRBV20-1
SADTARSGANVLT
>12|TRBV3-1
ASSRTNSNQPQH
>13|TRBV28
ASSRGGKAVDTQY
>13|TRBV30
AWSVGRLANQPQH
>13|TRBV20-1
SARDRRPDQETQY
>11|TRBV28
ASRQPGQYEQY
>10|TRBV7-6
ASSLALETQY
>11|TRBV6-5
ASSYDGYYEQY
>11|TRBV20-1
SAGGGDNQPQH
>15|TRBV6-1
ASSGLAGGRSKNIQY
>11|TRBV27
ASMISGDTEAF
>11|TRBV27
ASSFSTGNEQF
>14|TRBV20-1
SARGTAGQGISGYT
>16|TRBV7-6
ASSLATSGTGITYEQY
>12|TRBV5-4
ASSLGLLANEQF
>13|TRBV5-5
ASSLGAGVAYEQY
>13|TRBV18
ASSPAGLGNEKLF
>13|TRBV7-2
ASSSAASSYNEQF
>13|TRBV7-9
ASRSIGTGSNEQF
>11|TRBV7-9
ASSLDSYQPQH
>13|TRBV23-1
ASSQNETTQETQY
>11|TRBV5-4
ASSPSLLSEQF
>11|TRBV20-1
SAIESGVETQY
>13|TRBV20-1
SASGLLAAEETQY
>14|TRBV5-6
ASSLARVGDSYGYT
>17|TRBV20-1
SARDPGLAGGGPPETQY
>14|TRBV7-6
ASSLWAERERNEQF
>12|TRBV6-2/TRBV6-3
ASSYQENTGELF
>11|TRBV20-1
SAPPGENYGYT
>12|TRBV7-9
ASSLGTSTGELF
>12|TRBV3-1
ASSQGTGSDTQY
>15|TRBV3-1
ASSQKRGGLLMNEQF
>11|TRBV7-8
ASSLTGSQPQH
>10|TRBV5-1
ASSLDSVHQY
>6|TRBV20-1
SVGGYT
>12|TRBV29-1
SVSASGSIDEQF
>11|TRBV7-6
ASSLGEVRELF
>10|TRBV20-1
SAGDGDQPQH
>18|TRBV20-1
SARAPPAGGPNRPEDEQF
>11|TRBV6-1
ASRPDRYQPQH
>11|TRBV28
ASSQDDGYGYT
>13|TRBV6-1
ASTTLRQGLGGYT
>12|TRBV7-9
ASSLTGVTYEQY